This T cell receptor (beta chain) was sequenced for a study of T cells after posttransplantation cyclophosphamide. Treatment was busulfan-fludarabine conditioning, a marrow graft, and cyclophosphamide on days +3 and +4. TCRdb's copy holds only in-frame clones and misses some; the assay was immunoSEQ multiplex PCR. Listed for the sample are some 17,000 clones, none seen a single time. Notes on the study in general: Later blood repertoires were often dominated by clones from the donor CD8+ memory compartment. Recipient CMV seropositivity and CMV reactivation strongly tracked TRB clonality.

There are many counts of this clone. Its target is not known. The sample here was PBMCs, taken after allogeneic stem cell transplant with posttransplant cyclophosphamide. The TCR was taken from a female patient between 30 and 40 years old who received an allogeneic stem cell transplant from a related donor, was CMV-positive, and had no GVHD. Some T cells may possibly be graft donor cells.

DNA for the CDR3: TGTGCCAGCAGCTTAGACAGGGGACCTAATAGCAATCAGCCCCAGCATTTT. Protein: CASSLDRGPNSNQPQHF. V gene TRBV5-6 combines with J gene TRBJ1-5; 8 bases are shared with TRBD1. This CDR3 is 17 amino acids long. The V gene end was trimmed by 2 bases and the J gene end by 0 bases; junction bases not matched to a gene: 7. Germline CDR1 is SGHDT and CDR2 is YYEEEE. The full variable domain, with the rest looked up from reference TRBV5-6 and TRBJ1-5, is DAGVTQSPTHLIKTRGQQVTLRCSPKSGHDTVSWYQQALGQGPQFIFQYYEEEERQRGNFPDRFSGHQFPNYSSELNVNALLLGDSALYLCASSLDRGPNSNQPQHFGDGTRLSIL.